The subject of this entry is one T cell receptor (beta chain). These data belong to a study of T cells after somatic rescue of genetic block. Germline CDR1 reads SNHLY; CDR2 reads FYNNEI. The junction had 11 bases not matched to a gene; V was cut back by 6 bases and J by 6 bases. This CDR3 spans 16 amino acids. Assay used: immunoSEQ multiplex PCR; TCRdb lists only in-frame clones, some missing. The repertoire has tens of thousands of clones, 90% to 95% of them found once; the top ten carry around 2.8%. The receptor was isolated from a man in his forties or fifties. Sequencing was performed on peripheral blood mononuclear cells (PBMCs). The V and J genes are TRBV2 and TRBJ2-2; 9 bases fit TRBD1. CDR3 amino acids: CASRVTGGGRSGELFF. The CDR3 bases are TGTGCCAGCAGGGTTACAGGGGGCGGAAGATCCGGGGAGCTGTTTTTT.